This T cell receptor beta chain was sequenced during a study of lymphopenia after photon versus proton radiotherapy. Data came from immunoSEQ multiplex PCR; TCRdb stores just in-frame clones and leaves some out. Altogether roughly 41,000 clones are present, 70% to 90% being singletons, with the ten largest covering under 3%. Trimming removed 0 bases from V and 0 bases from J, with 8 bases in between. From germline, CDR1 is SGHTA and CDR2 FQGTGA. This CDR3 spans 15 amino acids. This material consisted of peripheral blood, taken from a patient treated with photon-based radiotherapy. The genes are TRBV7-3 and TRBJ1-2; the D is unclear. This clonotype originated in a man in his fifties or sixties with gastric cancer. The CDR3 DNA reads TGTGCCAGCAGCTTAACGTCGGGCTCTAACTATGGCTACACCTTC. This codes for CASSLTSGSNYGYTF.